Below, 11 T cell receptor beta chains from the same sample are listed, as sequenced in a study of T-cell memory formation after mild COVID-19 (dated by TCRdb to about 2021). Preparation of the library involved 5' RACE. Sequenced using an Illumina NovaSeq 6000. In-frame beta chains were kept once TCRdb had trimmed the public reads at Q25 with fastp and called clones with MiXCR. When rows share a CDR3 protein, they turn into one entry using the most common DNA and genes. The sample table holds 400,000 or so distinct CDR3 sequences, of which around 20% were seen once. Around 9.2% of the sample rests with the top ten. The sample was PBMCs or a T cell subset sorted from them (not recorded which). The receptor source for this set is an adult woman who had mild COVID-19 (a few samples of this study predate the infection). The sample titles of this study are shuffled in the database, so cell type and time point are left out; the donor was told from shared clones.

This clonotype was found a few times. The CDR3 region has the DNA TGTGCCAGCAAGTCCAGGAGCTCCTACGAGCAGTACTTC. Protein sequence: CASKSRSSYEQYF. V usage is TRBV12-3 or TRBV12-4 and J usage is TRBJ2-7; D is undetermined. This CDR3 contains 13 residues. The V end was cut by 7 bases, the J end by 0 bases, with 10 bases between.

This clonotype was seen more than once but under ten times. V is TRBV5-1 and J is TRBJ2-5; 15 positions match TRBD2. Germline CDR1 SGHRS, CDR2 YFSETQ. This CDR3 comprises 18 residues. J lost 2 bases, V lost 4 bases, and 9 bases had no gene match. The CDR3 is CASSPGTSGGSSQETQYF. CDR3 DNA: TGCGCCAGCAGCCCAGGGACTAGCGGGGGGTCTTCACAAGAGACCCAGTACTTC.

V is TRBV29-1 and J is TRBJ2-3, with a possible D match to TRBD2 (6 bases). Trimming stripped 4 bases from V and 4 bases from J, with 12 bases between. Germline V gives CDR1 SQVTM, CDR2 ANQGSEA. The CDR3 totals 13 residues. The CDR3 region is CSVVRREADTQYF. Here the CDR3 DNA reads TGCAGCGTTGTACGCAGGGAGGCAGATACGCAGTATTTT.

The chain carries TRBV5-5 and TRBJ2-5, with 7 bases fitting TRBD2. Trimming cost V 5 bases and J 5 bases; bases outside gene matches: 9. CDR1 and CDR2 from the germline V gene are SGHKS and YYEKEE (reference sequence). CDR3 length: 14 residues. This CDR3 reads CASSLFGGSETQYF. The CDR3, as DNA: TGTGCCAGCAGTCTGTTCGGGGGGAGCGAGACCCAGTACTTC.

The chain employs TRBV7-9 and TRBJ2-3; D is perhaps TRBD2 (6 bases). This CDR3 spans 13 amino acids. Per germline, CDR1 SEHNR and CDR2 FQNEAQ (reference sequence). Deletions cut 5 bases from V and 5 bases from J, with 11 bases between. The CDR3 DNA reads TGTGCCAGCAGCCGCGGAGGGGTAGATACGCAGTATTTT. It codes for CASSRGGVDTQYF.

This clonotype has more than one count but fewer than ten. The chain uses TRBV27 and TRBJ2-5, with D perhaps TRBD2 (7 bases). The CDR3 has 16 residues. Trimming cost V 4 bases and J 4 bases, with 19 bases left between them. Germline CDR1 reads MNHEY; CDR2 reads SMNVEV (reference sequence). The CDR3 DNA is TGTGCCAGCAGTTGGGGGAGGGGGGTTGAGGGAGAGACCCAGTACTTC. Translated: CASSWGRGVEGETQYF.

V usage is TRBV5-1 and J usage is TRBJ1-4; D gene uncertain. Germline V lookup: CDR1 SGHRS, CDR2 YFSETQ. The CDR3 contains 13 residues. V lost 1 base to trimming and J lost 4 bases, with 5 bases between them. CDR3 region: CASSLLVNEKLFF. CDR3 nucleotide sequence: TGCGCCAGCAGCTTGCTTGTTAATGAAAAACTGTTTTTT.

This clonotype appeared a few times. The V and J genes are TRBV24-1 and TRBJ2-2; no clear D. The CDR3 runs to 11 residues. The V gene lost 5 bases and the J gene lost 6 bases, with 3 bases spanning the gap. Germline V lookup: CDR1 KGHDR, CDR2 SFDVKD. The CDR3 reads CATSAAGELFF. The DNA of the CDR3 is TGTGCCACCAGTGCAGCCGGGGAGCTGTTTTTT.

Here the CDR3 reads CASSPGGGRPSLQYF. CDR3 in DNA: TGTGCCTCCTCCCCGGGTGGCGGGAGACCGTCTCTCCAGTACTTC. This chain joins TRBV7-2 and TRBJ2-7; 7 bases are a match to TRBD2. The CDR3 runs 15 residues. V gave up 11 bases and J gave up 10 bases; unmatched junction bases: 23. Germline V gene lookup returns CDR1 SGHTA and CDR2 FQGNSA.

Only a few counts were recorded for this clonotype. CDR3 DNA sequence: TGCGCCAGCAGCTTGGAAAGCGGCTACGAGCAGTACTTC. This sequence encodes CASSLESGYEQYF. The chain recombines TRBV5-1 with TRBJ2-7; D might be TRBD2 (5 bases). Germline values: CDR1 SGHRS, CDR2 YFSETQ. There are 13 residues in the CDR3. Trimming cost V 0 bases and J 3 bases, with 7 bases left between them. Filled out from reference TRBV5-1 and TRBJ2-7, the complete variable domain reads KAGVTQTPRYLIKTRGQQVTLSCSPISGHRSVSWYQQTPGQGLQFLFEYFSETQRNKGNFPGRFSGRQFSNSRSEMNVSTLELGDSALYLCASSLESGYEQYFGPGTRLTVT.

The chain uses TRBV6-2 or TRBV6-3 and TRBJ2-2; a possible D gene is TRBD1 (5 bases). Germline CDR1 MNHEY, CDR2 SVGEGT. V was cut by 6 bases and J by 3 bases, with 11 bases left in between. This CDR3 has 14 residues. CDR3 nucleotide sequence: TGTGCCAGCAGCATGCTACAGGACACCGGGGAGCTGTTTTTT. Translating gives CASSMLQDTGELFF.